These T cell receptor beta chains were read from a single sample in a study of blood T cell repertoires in COVID-19. The method was immunoSEQ multiplex PCR; TCRdb's version includes in-frame clones alone and lacks a portion of them. This sample has about 140,000 clones; about 87% occur once, and the top ten carry 1.7%. Sequences were obtained from peripheral blood. These receptors came from a woman aged 45-59 years with acute or convalescent COVID-19. The CDR3 runs from the conserved cysteine through the conserved F or W. Each record gives: V gene, J gene, D gene, clone size, CDR3 length, CDR3 protein, CDR3 DNA. The D gene is left open where the match is weak. Only part of the rows carry a size: once, few, many, or a class if the clone is expanded.

v_call: TRBV27; j_call: TRBJ1-2; d_call: -; clone_size: once; cdr3_length: 13; cdr3_aa: CASSEAGGYGYTF; cdr3_nt: TGTGCCAGCAGTGAGGCCGGGGGCTATGGCTACACCTTC
v_call: TRBV30; j_call: TRBJ2-1; d_call: TRBD2; clone_size: -; cdr3_length: 16; cdr3_aa: CAWKGFLAGSYNEQFF; cdr3_nt: TGTGCCTGGAAGGGTTTTTTAGCGGGCTCCTACAATGAGCAGTTCTTC
v_call: TRBV28; j_call: TRBJ1-2; d_call: TRBD1; clone_size: -; cdr3_length: 14; cdr3_aa: CASSLGGQGNGYTF; cdr3_nt: TGTGCCAGCAGTTTAGGGGGACAGGGAAATGGCTACACCTTC
v_call: TRBV18; j_call: TRBJ2-3; d_call: -; clone_size: -; cdr3_length: 13; cdr3_aa: CASSPRELDTQYF; cdr3_nt: TGTGCCAGCTCCCCCCGGGAGTTAGATACGCAGTATTTT
v_call: TRBV27; j_call: TRBJ1-5; d_call: TRBD1; clone_size: -; cdr3_length: 15; cdr3_aa: CASSLDRGGSQPQHF; cdr3_nt: TGTGCCAGCAGTTTGGACAGGGGGGGTAGTCAGCCCCAGCATTTT
v_call: TRBV19; j_call: TRBJ2-1; d_call: TRBD1; clone_size: -; cdr3_length: 15; cdr3_aa: CASSLTGTGVSRQFF; cdr3_nt: TGTGCCAGTAGTCTCACCGGGACAGGGGTTTCACGACAGTTCTTC
v_call: TRBV18; j_call: TRBJ2-7; d_call: -; clone_size: -; cdr3_length: 11; cdr3_aa: CASSSSYEQYF; cdr3_nt: TGTGCCAGCTCGTCTAGCTACGAGCAGTACTTC
v_call: TRBV19; j_call: TRBJ2-2; d_call: TRBD1; clone_size: -; cdr3_length: 16; cdr3_aa: CASSTGQGVGTGELFF; cdr3_nt: TGTGCCAGTAGTACCGGGCAGGGGGTGGGCACCGGGGAGCTGTTTTTT
v_call: TRBV27; j_call: TRBJ2-1; d_call: TRBD2; clone_size: once; cdr3_length: 18; cdr3_aa: CASSSGLAGGSYYNEQFF; cdr3_nt: TGTGCCAGCAGCTCGGGACTAGCGGGAGGGTCCTACTACAATGAGCAGTTCTTC
v_call: TRBV9; j_call: TRBJ2-1; d_call: -; clone_size: -; cdr3_length: 16; cdr3_aa: CASSVGVDSSYNEQFF; cdr3_nt: TGTGCCAGCAGCGTAGGGGTTGACAGCTCCTACAATGAGCAGTTCTTC
v_call: TRBV7-2; j_call: TRBJ1-2; d_call: -; clone_size: -; cdr3_length: 15; cdr3_aa: CASSLEGGMRYGYTF; cdr3_nt: TGTGCCAGCAGCTTAGAGGGGGGGATGAGATACGGCTACACCTTC
v_call: TRBV5-6; j_call: TRBJ2-1; d_call: TRBD2; clone_size: -; cdr3_length: 18; cdr3_aa: CASSFRLAAFRSYNEQFF; cdr3_nt: TGTGCCAGCAGCTTTCGACTAGCGGCCTTCCGCTCCTACAATGAGCAGTTCTTC
v_call: TRBV11-2; j_call: TRBJ2-7; d_call: -; clone_size: -; cdr3_length: 14; cdr3_aa: CASSLASGEFEQYF; cdr3_nt: TGTGCCAGCAGCTTAGCGTCAGGGGAGTTCGAGCAGTACTTC
v_call: TRBV4-1; j_call: TRBJ2-7; d_call: -; clone_size: -; cdr3_length: 14; cdr3_aa: CASSQVQVPYEQYF; cdr3_nt: TGCGCCAGCAGCCAAGTGCAGGTCCCCTACGAGCAGTACTTC
v_call: TRBV6-4; j_call: TRBJ2-5; d_call: TRBD2; clone_size: -; cdr3_length: 15; cdr3_aa: CASSESGLAGETQYF; cdr3_nt: TGTGCCAGCAGTGAATCGGGACTAGCGGGGGAGACCCAGTACTTC
v_call: TRBV5-5; j_call: TRBJ1-5; d_call: -; clone_size: -; cdr3_length: 15; cdr3_aa: CASSLAGISNQPQHF; cdr3_nt: TGTGCCAGCAGCTTGGCAGGGATTAGCAATCAGCCCCAGCATTTT
v_call: TRBV10-1; j_call: TRBJ2-1; d_call: TRBD2; clone_size: -; cdr3_length: 15; cdr3_aa: CASSERLAVPHEQFF; cdr3_nt: TGCGCCAGCAGTGAGAGACTAGCGGTTCCTCATGAGCAGTTCTTC
v_call: TRBV30; j_call: TRBJ2-7; d_call: TRBD2; clone_size: -; cdr3_length: 17; cdr3_aa: CAWSPSRTSGGRCEQYF; cdr3_nt: TGTGCCTGGAGTCCTTCCCGGACTAGCGGGGGGCGGTGCGAGCAGTACTTC
v_call: TRBV3-1/TRBV3-2; j_call: TRBJ2-3; d_call: TRBD2; clone_size: -; cdr3_length: 16; cdr3_aa: CASSLGTSKGTDTQYF; cdr3_nt: TGTGCCAGCAGCCTCGGGACTAGCAAAGGGACAGATACGCAGTATTTT
v_call: TRBV7-8; j_call: TRBJ2-5; d_call: -; clone_size: -; cdr3_length: 16; cdr3_aa: CASSLEWSGVEVTQYF; cdr3_nt: TGTGCCAGCAGCTTAGAGTGGTCAGGGGTGGAGGTGACCCAGTACTTC
v_call: TRBV28; j_call: TRBJ1-2; d_call: -; clone_size: -; cdr3_length: 14; cdr3_aa: CASSELGQIYGYTF; cdr3_nt: TGTGCCAGCAGTGAACTTGGACAGATCTATGGCTACACCTTC
v_call: TRBV5-1; j_call: TRBJ2-3; d_call: TRBD1; clone_size: -; cdr3_length: 13; cdr3_aa: CASKGTGSDTQYF; cdr3_nt: TGCGCCAGCAAAGGGACAGGGTCAGATACGCAGTATTTT
v_call: TRBV5-1; j_call: TRBJ2-3; d_call: TRBD2; clone_size: -; cdr3_length: 17; cdr3_aa: CASSHNSGGGSTDTQYF; cdr3_nt: TGCGCCAGCAGCCACAACAGCGGCGGGGGTAGCACAGATACGCAGTATTTT
v_call: TRBV10-3; j_call: TRBJ1-1; d_call: TRBD1; clone_size: -; cdr3_length: 14; cdr3_aa: CAISDRDRNTEAFF; cdr3_nt: TGTGCCATCAGTGATAGGGACAGAAACACTGAAGCTTTCTTT
v_call: TRBV7-9; j_call: TRBJ2-1; d_call: -; clone_size: -; cdr3_length: 12; cdr3_aa: CASSLARNEQFF; cdr3_nt: TGTGCCAGCAGCTTAGCGAGAAATGAGCAGTTCTTC
v_call: TRBV2; j_call: TRBJ1-5; d_call: -; clone_size: -; cdr3_length: 13; cdr3_aa: CASSEWRVQPQHF; cdr3_nt: TGTGCCAGCAGTGAATGGAGGGTACAGCCCCAGCATTTT
v_call: TRBV28; j_call: TRBJ1-5; d_call: TRBD1; clone_size: once; cdr3_length: 15; cdr3_aa: CASSSPAGGFQPQHF; cdr3_nt: TGTGCCAGCAGTTCCCCGGCAGGGGGATTTCAGCCCCAGCATTTT
v_call: TRBV6-5; j_call: TRBJ1-5; d_call: -; clone_size: -; cdr3_length: 15; cdr3_aa: CASSYSGHSNQPQHF; cdr3_nt: TGTGCCAGCAGTTACTCGGGGCATAGCAATCAGCCCCAGCATTTT
v_call: TRBV18; j_call: TRBJ1-6; d_call: TRBD1; clone_size: -; cdr3_length: 16; cdr3_aa: CASSPLPGQNDSPLHF; cdr3_nt: TGTGCCAGCTCACCCCTTCCGGGACAGAATGATTCACCCCTCCACTTT
v_call: TRBV12-3/TRBV12-4; j_call: TRBJ1-5; d_call: -; clone_size: -; cdr3_length: 13; cdr3_aa: CASSLGGDQPQHF; cdr3_nt: TGTGCCAGCAGTTTGGGCGGGGATCAGCCCCAGCATTTT
v_call: TRBV9; j_call: TRBJ1-2; d_call: -; clone_size: once; cdr3_length: 14; cdr3_aa: CASSVAGSGYGYTF; cdr3_nt: TGTGCCAGCAGCGTTGCAGGGTCGGGCTATGGCTACACCTTC
v_call: TRBV18; j_call: TRBJ1-2; d_call: TRBD1; clone_size: -; cdr3_length: 17; cdr3_aa: CASSQDPDRGRGYGYTF; cdr3_nt: TGTGCCAGCTCACAGGACCCGGACAGGGGCCGGGGCTATGGCTACACCTTC
v_call: TRBV12-3/TRBV12-4; j_call: TRBJ1-6; d_call: -; clone_size: -; cdr3_length: 13; cdr3_aa: CASSSPVGEPLHF; cdr3_nt: TGTGCCAGCAGTTCCCCGGTAGGGGAACCCCTCCACTTT
v_call: TRBV6-5; j_call: TRBJ1-5; d_call: -; clone_size: once; cdr3_length: 15; cdr3_aa: CASSPRPGGNQPQHF; cdr3_nt: TGTGCCAGCAGCCCCCGACCCGGAGGCAATCAGCCCCAGCATTTT
v_call: TRBV6-1; j_call: TRBJ1-2; d_call: TRBD1; clone_size: -; cdr3_length: 17; cdr3_aa: CASSEAYRGISNYGYTF; cdr3_nt: TGTGCCAGCAGTGAAGCTTACAGGGGCATATCTAACTATGGCTACACCTTC
v_call: TRBV6-5; j_call: TRBJ2-1; d_call: TRBD1; clone_size: -; cdr3_length: 14; cdr3_aa: CASRTGTGLIEQFF; cdr3_nt: TGTGCCAGCAGGACCGGGACAGGGCTGATAGAGCAGTTCTTC
v_call: TRBV4-1; j_call: TRBJ2-7; d_call: -; clone_size: -; cdr3_length: 15; cdr3_aa: CASSQGRQNAYEQYF; cdr3_nt: TGCGCCAGCAGCCAAGGGCGACAGAACGCCTACGAGCAGTACTTC
v_call: TRBV30; j_call: TRBJ1-1; d_call: -; clone_size: -; cdr3_length: 13; cdr3_aa: CAWRWQGFPEAFF; cdr3_nt: TGTGCCTGGAGATGGCAGGGGTTCCCCGAAGCTTTCTTT
v_call: TRBV12-3/TRBV12-4; j_call: TRBJ1-1; d_call: TRBD1; clone_size: -; cdr3_length: 13; cdr3_aa: CASSSTGVIEAFF; cdr3_nt: TGTGCCAGCAGTTCGACAGGGGTTATTGAAGCTTTCTTT
v_call: TRBV30; j_call: TRBJ1-4; d_call: -; clone_size: -; cdr3_length: 14; cdr3_aa: CAWSVGTGNPKLFF; cdr3_nt: TGTGCCTGGAGTGTCGGAACAGGGAATCCAAAACTGTTTTTT
v_call: TRBV1; j_call: TRBJ2-2; d_call: -; clone_size: -; cdr3_length: 14; cdr3_aa: CTSSQVVSTGELFF; cdr3_nt: TGCACCAGCAGCCAAGTTGTCTCCACCGGGGAGCTGTTTTTT
v_call: TRBV18; j_call: TRBJ2-2; d_call: TRBD2; clone_size: once; cdr3_length: 21; cdr3_aa: CASSLSVPGLAGVYGTGELFF; cdr3_nt: TGTGCCAGCTCACTATCAGTCCCGGGACTAGCGGGAGTATACGGAACCGGGGAGCTGTTTTTT
v_call: TRBV7-9; j_call: TRBJ1-2; d_call: -; clone_size: -; cdr3_length: 12; cdr3_aa: CASTYRGGGYTF; cdr3_nt: TGTGCCAGCACCTACCGGGGGGGTGGCTACACCTTC
v_call: TRBV7-3; j_call: TRBJ2-7; d_call: TRBD1; clone_size: -; cdr3_length: 15; cdr3_aa: CASSISGTGFYEQYF; cdr3_nt: TGTGCCAGCAGCATATCCGGGACAGGGTTCTACGAGCAGTACTTC
v_call: TRBV19; j_call: TRBJ2-7; d_call: -; clone_size: few; cdr3_length: 13; cdr3_aa: CASSLTRSGEQYF; cdr3_nt: TGTGCCAGTAGTTTGACTAGATCCGGCGAGCAGTACTTC
v_call: TRBV2; j_call: TRBJ1-1; d_call: -; clone_size: -; cdr3_length: 14; cdr3_aa: CASRMGRMNTEAFF; cdr3_nt: TGTGCCAGCAGGATGGGCAGGATGAACACTGAAGCTTTCTTT
v_call: TRBV5-1; j_call: TRBJ2-7; d_call: TRBD1; clone_size: once; cdr3_length: 15; cdr3_aa: CASSPEGQDFHEQYF; cdr3_nt: TGCGCCAGCAGCCCCGAGGGACAGGATTTCCACGAGCAGTACTTC
v_call: TRBV19; j_call: TRBJ2-3; d_call: TRBD1; clone_size: few; cdr3_length: 17; cdr3_aa: CASSPWRGTGSTDTQYF; cdr3_nt: TGTGCCAGTAGTCCTTGGAGAGGGACAGGCAGCACAGATACGCAGTATTTT
v_call: TRBV5-4; j_call: TRBJ1-1; d_call: -; clone_size: once; cdr3_length: 17; cdr3_aa: CASSSYRLPNPNTEAFF; cdr3_nt: TGTGCCAGCAGCTCATATCGACTCCCGAACCCGAACACTGAAGCTTTCTTT
v_call: TRBV11-2; j_call: TRBJ1-2; d_call: -; clone_size: -; cdr3_length: 14; cdr3_aa: CASSSGQTGDGYTF; cdr3_nt: TGTGCCAGCAGCTCCGGGCAGACAGGCGATGGCTACACCTTC
v_call: TRBV3-1/TRBV3-2; j_call: TRBJ1-6; d_call: TRBD1; clone_size: few; cdr3_length: 15; cdr3_aa: CASSLGQAVGSPLHF; cdr3_nt: TGTGCCAGCAGCCTAGGACAGGCAGTGGGGTCACCCCTCCACTTT
v_call: TRBV3-1/TRBV3-2; j_call: TRBJ2-1; d_call: TRBD2; clone_size: once; cdr3_length: 15; cdr3_aa: CASSPSGSAYNEQFF; cdr3_nt: TGTGCCAGCAGCCCTAGCGGGAGTGCTTACAATGAGCAGTTCTTC